A selection of T cell receptor beta chains follows, all from one sample in a study of blood T cell repertoires in COVID-19. Clones were sequenced by immunoSEQ multiplex PCR, and TCRdb holds only the in-frame ones, with some missing. This table holds around 80,000 clones, 75% to 90% found once. Sequencing input: peripheral blood. The receptor source for this set is a woman aged 65 to 85 with acute or convalescent COVID-19. The CDR3 runs from the conserved cysteine through the conserved F or W.

TRBV24-1 | CATSDSVGGQKYEQYF
TRBV7-9 | CASSLMAGGLVEKLFF
TRBV7-9 | CASSLSTPGVTEAFF
TRBV6-2/TRBV6-3 | CASSPPGGPYNEQFF
TRBV27 | CASSIRPGRVGNEQFF
TRBV6-2/TRBV6-3 | CASSGQGLGTDTQYF
TRBV10-3 | CATQSRDRGAFSEQYF
TRBV19 | CASSRDRFNQPQHF
TRBV19 | CASSPRDRAFYGYTF
TRBV19 | CASRNPGQKSYGYTF